One sample yielded the 27 T cell receptor beta chains listed below, sequenced in a study of cytomegalovirus exposure and HLA in healthy donors. With 60 Vbeta and 13 Jbeta primers, the PCR was carried out. Here immunoSEQ multiplex PCR was the method, and the copy in TCRdb shows in-frame clones only, minus some. Of roughly 150,000 clones in the sample, 70% were seen once. Sequenced sample: PBMCs. The origin of the receptors is a woman aged 25 to 39 in good health and CMV-seronegative.

The chain carries TRBV2 and TRBJ1-3, with 9 positions matching TRBD1. V lost 6 bases and J lost 3; bases outside the gene matches: 6. CDR1 and CDR2 from the germline V gene are SNHLY and FYNNEI. This CDR3 region has 15 residues. CDR3 bases: TGTGCCAGCAGGAGGACAGGGGTGTATGGAAACACCATATATTTT. This encodes CASRRTGVYGNTIYF.

This rearrangement joins TRBV19 to TRBJ2-2; no clear D gene. CDR1 and CDR2 (germline): LNHDA, SQIVND (reference sequence). V was pared by 3 bases and J by 1 base, with 18 bases between. The CDR3 spans 18 residues. CDR3 in DNA: TGTGCCAGTAGTATGTCTTCAGCGAGTCCGGAGAACACCGGGGAGCTGTTTTTT. As protein: CASSMSSASPENTGELFF.

This clone was recorded once. V is TRBV5-1 and J is TRBJ2-5; 13 nucleotides match TRBD2. CDR1 is SGHRS, CDR2 YFSETQ, per germline. This CDR3 spans 15 amino acids. The trim removed 4 bases at V and 3 bases at J, leaving 3 bases unmatched. The CDR3 is CASSRGTSGEETQYF. Written as DNA, the CDR3 is TGCGCCAGCAGCCGCGGGACTAGCGGGGAAGAGACCCAGTACTTC.

The chain combines TRBV28 with TRBJ2-1, with 12 bases lining up with TRBD2. This CDR3 contains 18 residues. Looked up from germline, CDR1 is MDHEN and CDR2 is SYDVKM. Trimming cost V 7 bases and J 4 bases; bases outside gene matches: 14. CDR3 loop: CASKGLAGGLGGYNEQFF. The CDR3 coding sequence is TGTGCCAGCAAAGGGCTAGCGGGAGGGCTGGGGGGTTACAATGAGCAGTTCTTC.

The chain joins TRBV9 to TRBJ2-2; 7 nucleotides match TRBD2. J gave up 3 bases and V 4 bases, and 9 bases lay outside the gene matches. CDR1 and CDR2 (germline): SGDLS, YYNGEE. The CDR3 has 16 amino acids. For the CDR3, the DNA is TGTGCCAGCAGCCCCTGGGCGGGGGAATACACCGGGGAGCTGTTTTTT. Encoded protein: CASSPWAGEYTGELFF.

The V and J genes are TRBV18 and TRBJ2-7, with D unclear. From germline, CDR1 is KGHSH and CDR2 LQKENI. There are 13 residues in the CDR3. V gave up 6 bases and J gave up 0 bases, with 9 bases separating them. CDR3 nucleotides: TGTGCCAGCTCCCCTACAGTCTCCTACGAGCAGTACTTC. Its protein product is CASSPTVSYEQYF.

The chain recombines TRBV5-1 with TRBJ2-1, with 10 bases fitting TRBD1. Per the germline V gene, CDR1 is SGHRS and CDR2 is YFSETQ. The CDR3 is made up of 16 amino acids. Losses at the gene ends were 5 bases for V and 2 bases for J; bases not matched to a gene: 7. CDR3 sequence reads: CASRRGTGEPYNEQFF. The CDR3 DNA reads TGCGCCAGCAGGCGCGGGACAGGGGAACCCTACAATGAGCAGTTCTTC.

This chain joins TRBV19 and TRBJ2-2; 8 nucleotides match TRBD1. Losses at the gene ends were 5 bases for V and 4 bases for J; bases not matched to a gene: 9. This CDR3 comprises 16 residues. Looked up from germline, CDR1 is LNHDA and CDR2 is SQIVND (reference sequence). The CDR3, as DNA: TGTGCCAGTAGTGGTCCGGGACAGGTGTTCACCGGGGAGCTGTTTTTT. This sequence encodes CASSGPGQVFTGELFF.

The chain uses TRBV7-9 and TRBJ2-2; a weak D match, TRBD1 (5 bases). The CDR3 sequence is 14 residues long. Per the germline V gene, CDR1 is SEHNR and CDR2 is FQNEAQ (reference sequence). V lost 6 bases and J 0 bases, leaving 8 bases between the germline ends. This CDR3 reads CASSQGSNTGELFF. The CDR3 DNA reads TGTGCCAGCAGTCAGGGCTCGAACACCGGGGAGCTGTTTTTT.

This chain links TRBV28 with TRBJ1-2; tentative D call: TRBD1 (6 bases). Per the germline V gene, CDR1 is MDHEN and CDR2 is SYDVKM. The CDR3 consists of 13 residues. V lost 3 bases, J lost 4 bases, and 9 bases lay in between. In DNA form, the CDR3 reads TGTGCCAGCAGTTTTTACAGGGTCTATGGCTACACCTTC. It translates to CASSFYRVYGYTF.

The table lists this clone with a few counts. The gene calls are TRBV6-1 and TRBJ2-3, with 14 bases matching TRBD2. Per germline, CDR1 MNHNS and CDR2 SASEGT. V was clipped by 2 bases and J by 4 bases; unmatched bases: 5. The CDR3 covers 17 residues. CDR3 DNA: TGTGCCAGCAGTGAATTTCGGACTAGCGGGAGGCCAGATACGCAGTATTTT. Translating gives CASSEFRTSGRPDTQYF.

The chain carries TRBV9 and TRBJ2-5, with 14 bases lining up with TRBD2. The CDR3 loop spans 16 amino acids. The V gene end was trimmed by 3 bases and the J gene end by 5 bases; junction bases not matched to a gene: 6. Germline V gene sequence: CDR1 SGDLS, CDR2 YYNGEE. This CDR3 reads CASSAAGLAGVETQYF. The CDR3 DNA follows: TGTGCCAGCAGCGCGGCGGGACTAGCGGGGGTGGAGACCCAGTACTTC.

The rearrangement joins TRBV19 to TRBJ1-1; maybe TRBD1 (5 bases). This CDR3 spans 14 amino acids. Germline V gene sequence: CDR1 LNHDA, CDR2 SQIVND (reference sequence). Trimming removed 7 bases from V and 6 bases from J, with 18 bases in between. CDR3 sequence: CASTPQPEGAEAFF. In DNA, the CDR3 is TGTGCCAGTACCCCCCAACCCGAAGGGGCTGAAGCTTTCTTT.

The chain employs TRBV18 and TRBJ2-1; 7 nucleotides agree with TRBD1. Germline V gene data show CDR1 as KGHSH and CDR2 as LQKENI. The CDR3 is 15 residues long. The V segment lost 4 bases and the J segment 0 bases; nucleotides outside the gene matches: 3. The CDR3 DNA sequence: TGTGCCAGCTCACAACGGACAGGCTCCTACAATGAGCAGTTCTTC. Its protein is CASSQRTGSYNEQFF. Variable domain in full (rest from reference TRBV18 and TRBJ2-1): NAGVMQNPRHLVRRRGQEARLRCSPMKGHSHVYWYRQLPEEGLKFMVYLQKENIIDESGMPKERFSAEFPKEGPSILRIQQVVRGDSAAYFCASSQRTGSYNEQFFGPGTRLTVL.

The sample holds a few counts of this clone. This sequence joins TRBV6-6 and TRBJ1-1; maybe TRBD1 (5 bases). The CDR3 contains 11 residues. Trimming shortened V by 7 bases and J by 4 bases, and 7 bases separated the two germline ends. CDR1 and CDR2 from the germline V gene are MNHNY and SVGAGI (reference sequence). CDR3 sequence: CASKDSTEAFF. DNA for the CDR3: TGTGCCAGCAAAGACAGCACTGAAGCTTTCTTT.

The chain links TRBV5-1 to TRBJ2-5; perhaps TRBD2 as D (5 bases). V was clipped by 3 bases and J by 1 base, with 13 bases between them. Germline assignment: CDR1 SGHRS and CDR2 YFSETQ. This CDR3 region has 15 residues. CDR3 nucleotide sequence: TGCGCCAGCAGCTCGACTGACCGGGGCCAAGAGACCCAGTACTTC. It codes for CASSSTDRGQETQYF.

The chain couples TRBV4-2 to TRBJ1-2; 10 nucleotides agree with TRBD1. The CDR3 has 15 residues. V gave up 0 bases and J gave up 8 bases; unmatched junction bases: 6. Germline-derived CDR1 and CDR2 are LGHNA and YNFKEQ. The CDR3 region has the DNA TGTGCCAGCAGCCAAGATCAGGGACAGGGGTGGGGCTACACCTTC. Amino acids: CASSQDQGQGWGYTF.

The V and J genes are TRBV5-1 and TRBJ2-1, with D maybe TRBD2 (5 bases). The CDR3 loop spans 15 amino acids. The V gene lost 0 bases and the J gene lost 4 bases, with 11 bases spanning the gap. The germline CDR1 and CDR2 sequences are SGHRS and YFSETQ. CDR3 sequence reads: CASSLGGAGYNEQFF. The CDR3 nucleotides read TGCGCCAGCAGCTTGGGGGGAGCCGGGTACAATGAGCAGTTCTTC.

The chain combines TRBV5-8 with TRBJ2-1, with 7 bases identical to TRBD2. There are 17 residues in the CDR3. Per the germline V gene, CDR1 is SGHTS and CDR2 is YDEGEE. The V segment lost 0 bases and the J segment 4 bases; nucleotides outside the gene matches: 10. CDR3 region: CASSLGMLAGEYNEQFF. Written as DNA, the CDR3 is TGTGCCAGCAGCTTGGGTATGTTGGCGGGAGAATACAATGAGCAGTTCTTC.

The chain carries TRBV11-3 and TRBJ2-1; D is possibly TRBD2 (5 bases). The ends were cut back, 0 bases at V and 2 bases at J, with 8 bases in the middle. The germline CDR1 and CDR2 sequences are SGHNT and YENEEA. The CDR3 is 15 amino acids. This chain's CDR3 is CASSLDPGAYNEQFF. The CDR3 bases are TGTGCCAGCAGCTTAGATCCCGGGGCCTACAATGAGCAGTTCTTC.

This rearrangement joins TRBV7-2 to TRBJ2-7, with 9 positions matching TRBD1. The CDR3 runs 14 residues. The V and J ends lost 5 bases and 4 bases, in that order; junction bases with no gene match: 6. Germline V gene lookup returns CDR1 SGHTA and CDR2 FQGNSA. The CDR3, as DNA: TGTGCCAGCAGCCCCCAGACAGGGGGGTACGAGCAGTACGTC. Encoded protein: CASSPQTGGYEQYV.

This clone was counted once. The gene calls are TRBV6-1 and TRBJ2-2; 8 nucleotides line up with TRBD2. The length of the CDR3 is 15 residues. The germline V gene encodes CDR1 MNHNS and CDR2 SASEGT. V gave up 2 bases and J gave up 3 bases; unmatched junction bases: 2. The DNA of the CDR3 is TGTGCCAGCAGTGAACTAGCGGGCTACACCGGGGAGCTGTTTTTT. This translates into CASSELAGYTGELFF.

This rearrangement joins TRBV6-1 to TRBJ1-5; a possible D gene is TRBD1 (5 bases). Looked up from germline, CDR1 is MNHNS and CDR2 is SASEGT. CDR3 length: 14 amino acids. With 6 bases removed from V and 4 bases from J, the gap between germline ends came to 13 bases. The CDR3 bases are TGTGCCAGCAGGGCGGGACCGGGGAATCAGCCCCAGCATTTT. Translated: CASRAGPGNQPQHF.

The CDR3 nucleotides read TGTGCCAGCAGCCCCGGGAGGGACTCGATCGAGCAGTACTTC. Translated: CASSPGRDSIEQYF. The chain employs TRBV7-3 and TRBJ2-7; 8 bases align to TRBD2. The junction had 9 bases not matched to a gene; V was cut back by 5 bases and J by 6 bases. Germline CDR1 is SGHTA and CDR2 is FQGTGA. The CDR3 is 14 residues long. The whole variable domain, remainder taken from reference TRBV7-3 and TRBJ2-7, is GAGVSQTPSNKVTEKGKYVELRCDPISGHTALYWYRQSLGQGPEFLIYFQGTGAADDSGLPNDRFFAVRPEGSVSTLKIQRTERGDSAVYLCASSPGRDSIEQYFGPGTRLTVT.

The CDR3 reads CASNPGLAGFYEQYV. The DNA for the CDR3 is TGTGCCAGCAATCCGGGACTAGCGGGTTTTTACGAGCAGTACGTC. This chain uses TRBV6-5 with TRBJ2-7; 12 bases are shared with TRBD2. The CDR3 totals 15 residues. CDR1 is MNHEY and CDR2 is SVGAGI in the germline V gene. V dropped 7 bases and J dropped 4; count of bases not matched to a gene: 8.

CDR3: CASSQGDRAPGDTQYF. DNA for the CDR3: TGCGCCAGCAGCCAAGGAGACAGGGCACCCGGAGATACGCAGTATTTT. The chain joins TRBV4-1 to TRBJ2-3; 7 nucleotides match TRBD1. Germline-derived CDR1 and CDR2 are MGHRA and YSYEKL. V lost 1 base, J lost 5 bases, and 9 bases stayed unmatched. The CDR3 contains 16 residues.

This clone was recorded a few times. This chain links TRBV28 with TRBJ1-5; D gene uncertain. Deletions cut 6 bases from V and 4 bases from J, with 7 bases between. The CDR3 is 12 residues long. Germline V CDR1 and CDR2: MDHEN, SYDVKM. CDR3 protein: CASRGSNQPQHF. The CDR3 region has the DNA TGTGCCAGCAGGGGGAGTAATCAGCCCCAGCATTTT.